This T cell receptor (beta chain) originates from a study of T-cell memory formation after mild COVID-19. Regarding the study as a whole: There were some responding clones in pre-infection memory, which suggested that cross-reactive memory had joined. Day 37-peaking second-wave clones had unconfirmed SARS-CoV-2 specificity. Contracting CD4+ clones sat mainly in CM and EM; CD8+ in EMRA.

V lost 3 bases to trimming and J lost 3 bases; unmatched junction nucleotides: 5. The CDR3 length is 14 residues. Germline CDR1 reads LNHDA; CDR2 reads SQIVND (reference sequence). Points on this clonotype: The target antigen is unknown.

TCR alpha and TCR beta cDNA libraries with sample barcodes and UMIs came from 5'RACE using constant-segment primers. One entry per CDR3 protein results from TCRdb running MiXCR on the 5' RACE reads. The sample includes about 390,000 distinct CDR3 sequences, 20% to 25% seen only once; the top ten take around an eighth. The V gene is TRBV19, the J gene TRBJ2-7, with 7 positions matching TRBD1. The TCR was taken from an adult woman who had mild COVID-19 (a few samples of this study predate the infection). Cell type and time point are not known. Material: PBMCs or a T cell subset sorted from them (not recorded which). In DNA form, the CDR3 reads TGTGCCAGTAGTATGTTCGGGACAGTCTACGAGCAGTACTTC. Its protein is CASSMFGTVYEQYF.